A single sample gave rise to the 2 T cell receptor beta chains below, sequenced in a study of beta chain features in type 1 diabetes. Reverse transcribing all isolated RNA meant expressed TCRB transcripts were sequenced. Profiled with immunoSEQ multiplex PCR; TCRdb holds only in-frame clones, not every one. The sample shows hundreds of thousands of clones, over 11% of them seen only once. The specimen sequenced was naive CD4+ T cells from blood. Receptor source: a man aged 25-45 years in good health.

This sequence joins TRBV7-2 and TRBJ2-5, with 7 bases fitting TRBD2. This CDR3 region has 13 residues. Germline CDR1 and CDR2: SGHTA and FQGNSA. Trimming took 5 bases from V and 2 from J; bases not matched to a gene: 2. CDR3 region: CASSGTIQETQYF. The CDR3 DNA sequence: TGTGCCAGCAGCGGGACTATTCAAGAGACCCAGTACTTC. The whole variable domain, filled in from reference TRBV7-2 and TRBJ2-5, reads GAGVSQSPSNKVTEKGKDVELRCDPISGHTALYWYRQSLGQGLEFLIYFQGNSAPDKSGLPSDRFSAERTGGSVSTLTIQRTQQEDSAVYLCASSGTIQETQYFGPGTRLLVL.

This clone was observed a few times. CDR3 bases: TGCGCCAGCAGCCAAGTACTAGCGGGCATCCAAGAGACCCAGTACTTC. It encodes CASSQVLAGIQETQYF. The chain uses TRBV4-3 and TRBJ2-5; 9 positions agree with TRBD2. The J segment lost 1 base and the V segment lost 1 base, leaving 4 bases of the junction unmatched. CDR1 is LGHNA and CDR2 is YSLEER in the germline V gene. CDR3 size: 16 residues.